This T cell receptor beta chain was observed in a study of blood T cell repertoires in COVID-19. About the study: The United States, Italy and Spain were the sources of the acute and convalescent COVID-19 samples. PBMCs, B-cell-depleted T cells, or T cells provided the cDNA or gDNA that made up the material.

Sequencing used immunoSEQ multiplex PCR; TCRdb keeps in-frame clones, though not all of them. The sample consists of around 300,000 clones, around 90% of them appearing once. Which cohort a participant joined came from the clinical history participants gave. The receptor's source is a woman aged 45 to 65 who had recovered from COVID-19. The sample taken for sequencing was PBMCs or T cells enriched from blood (not recorded which).

The CDR3, as DNA: TGTGCCACCAGCAGAGGCGGGACGAACACCGGGGAGCTGTTTTTT. Residues: CATSRGGTNTGELFF. The rearrangement uses TRBV15 and TRBJ2-2; the D gene is possibly TRBD2 (6 bases). The V and J ends lost 1 base and 0 bases respectively, with 6 bases between them. Germline values: CDR1 LNHNV, CDR2 YYDKDF (reference sequence). The CDR3 is made up of 15 amino acids.